Included here is one T cell receptor (beta chain) sequence, with context. Its antigen is undetermined. The study ran its PCR with 60 Vbeta and 13 Jbeta primers. Method: immunoSEQ multiplex PCR; TCRdb's copy keeps in-frame clones and lacks some. Seen here are about 200,000 clones, 82% observed once, and the top ten hold 2.7%. This record belongs to a study of cytomegalovirus exposure and HLA in healthy donors. Trimming shortened V by 5 bases and J by 0 bases, and 8 bases separated the two germline ends. The CDR3 is 13 residues long. CDR1 and CDR2 (germline): SQVTM, ANQGSEA. Study-wide points: Association with HLA alleles at 0.05 false discovery rate was found for some 18,000 TCR beta sequences in a later analysis. Rarity held for most TCR sequences, but there were some public TCRs that occurred in many donors.

The sequencing input was PBMCs. This clonotype originated in a woman aged 40 to 49 in good health and CMV-seronegative. The gene calls are TRBV29-1 and TRBJ1-3; D remains unclear. The CDR3 is CSVTVYSGNTIYF. In nucleotides, the CDR3 is TGCAGCGTTACAGTGTACTCTGGAAACACCATATATTTT.